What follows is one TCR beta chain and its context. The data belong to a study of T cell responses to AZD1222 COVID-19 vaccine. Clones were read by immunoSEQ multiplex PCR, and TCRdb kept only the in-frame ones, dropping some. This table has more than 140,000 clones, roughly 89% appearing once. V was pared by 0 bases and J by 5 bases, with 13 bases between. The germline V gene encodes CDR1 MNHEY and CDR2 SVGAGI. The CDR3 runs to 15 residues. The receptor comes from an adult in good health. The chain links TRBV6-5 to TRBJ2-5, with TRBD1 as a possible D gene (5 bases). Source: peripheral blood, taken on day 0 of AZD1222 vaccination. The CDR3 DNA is TGTGCCAGCAGTTACTCCCTGGGGCTTCGGGAGACCCAGTACTTC. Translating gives CASSYSLGLRETQYF.